This TCR beta chain was retrieved from a study of T cells in Graves' hyperthyroidism and ophthalmopathy. RNA transcripts yielded amplified TCR beta CDR3 regions. When the TCR CDR3 underwent first-round RT-PCR, the HTBI primer set was used. TCRdb fed the multiplex PCR reads into MiXCR, producing one record per CDR3 protein. The table includes some 200,000 distinct CDR3 sequences, 15% to 20% detected once. The CDR3 covers 16 residues. Per germline, CDR1 MNHNS and CDR2 SASEGT. Trimming cost V 3 bases and J 0 bases, with 11 bases left between them. Sequencing input: blood. The sequence was obtained from a man aged 45-65 years with Graves' hyperthyroidism. The chain uses TRBV6-1 and TRBJ2-2, with no clear D. The CDR3 DNA follows: TGTGCCAGCAGTGAGAGAAGGCCAGCGAACACCGGGGAGCTGTTTTTT. Amino acid sequence: CASSERRPANTGELFF.